These 12 T cell receptor beta chains share one sample of origin, sequenced in a study of shared clonotypes between healthy human individuals. Profiled with immunoSEQ multiplex PCR; TCRdb holds only in-frame clones, not every one. The sample lists 600,000 or so clones, 95% occurring once. CD8 cells regarded as naive lacked CD45RO, were positively chosen for CCR7, and omitted terminally differentiated effector memory CD45RA+ cells. Source material: naive CD8+ T cells sorted from blood. Receptors originate from a woman aged 30 to 39 in good health.

The V gene is TRBV5-1, the J gene TRBJ1-1; 8 nucleotides align to TRBD1. The CDR3 consists of 16 residues. The germline V gene encodes CDR1 SGHRS and CDR2 YFSETQ. Germline trimming cut 2 bases from V and 4 bases from J; bases unmatched to any gene: 10. The DNA of the CDR3 is TGCGCCAGCAGCTTCTCACTGACAGGGGCGTTCACTGAAGCTTTCTTT. Translated, it gives CASSFSLTGAFTEAFF.

V usage is TRBV13 and J usage is TRBJ2-7; tentatively, D is TRBD1 (6 bases). The CDR3 contains 15 residues. V was shortened by 7 bases and J by 5 bases, with 21 bases between the two germline ends. The germline gives CDR1 PRHDT, CDR2 FYEKMQ (reference sequence). CDR3 in amino acids: CASTSGTFVTHEQYF. The CDR3 DNA is TGTGCCAGCACGTCCGGGACATTCGTAACCCACGAGCAGTACTTC. The entire variable domain, with the rest obtained from reference TRBV13 and TRBJ2-7, is as follows: AAGVIQSPRHLIKEKRETATLKCYPIPRHDTVYWYQQGPGQDPQFLISFYEKMQSDKGSIPDRFSAQQFSDYHSELNMSSLELGDSALYFCASTSGTFVTHEQYFGPGTRLTVT.

J is TRBJ2-1 and V is TRBV19; D might be TRBD2 (6 bases). The CDR3 has 14 residues. V gave up 5 bases and J gave up 7 bases, with 15 bases separating them. Germline CDR1 LNHDA, CDR2 SQIVND (reference sequence). In nucleotides, the CDR3 is TGTGCCAGTAGTGAACCGGGACTGGGAAATGAGCAGTTCTTC. This translates into CASSEPGLGNEQFF.

The genes are TRBV19 and TRBJ2-7, with 10 nucleotides matching TRBD1. Germline CDR1 is LNHDA and CDR2 is SQIVND (reference sequence). CDR3 length: 14 amino acids. With V trimmed by 5 bases and J by 3 bases, 4 bases remained unmatched. CDR3 loop: CASSPGQGDYEQYF. The CDR3 region has the DNA TGTGCCAGTAGTCCCGGACAGGGGGACTACGAGCAGTACTTC.

The chain employs TRBV7-9 and TRBJ2-2; 13 bases line up with TRBD2. Germline trimming cut 6 bases from V and 5 bases from J; bases unmatched to any gene: 3. The germline CDR1 and CDR2 sequences are SEHNR and FQNEAQ (reference sequence). The CDR3 spans 15 residues. The DNA of the CDR3 is TGTGCCAGCAGGATGACTAGCGGGAGGACCGGGGAGCTGTTTTTT. It yields the protein CASRMTSGRTGELFF.

The chain is built from TRBV7-3 and TRBJ2-5; D gene unclear. Trimming removed 2 bases at V and 5 bases at J, with 6 bases between. Germline lookup yields CDR1 SGHTA and CDR2 FQGTGA. There are 12 residues in the CDR3. Here the CDR3 DNA reads TGTGCCAGCAGCTTAGAAACCGAGACCCAGTACTTC. It codes for CASSLETETQYF.

The chain uses TRBV7-8 and TRBJ2-7; 8 bases agree with TRBD1. The CDR3 contains 15 residues. The junction had 8 bases not matched to a gene; V was cut back by 3 bases and J by 4 bases. Germline V lookup: CDR1 SGHVS, CDR2 FQNEAQ. In DNA, the CDR3 is TGTGCCAGCAGCTTCAATCGGGACAGGCGATACGAGCAGTACTTC. Encoded protein: CASSFNRDRRYEQYF.

The J gene is TRBJ2-7, the V gene TRBV5-1; the match to TRBD1 covers 10 bases. In germline, CDR1 is SGHRS, CDR2 YFSETQ. V was clipped by 2 bases and J by 4 bases; unmatched bases: 12. The CDR3 is made up of 17 amino acids. CDR3 amino acids: CASSFFTGQGPQYEQYF. The CDR3 DNA follows: TGCGCCAGCAGCTTTTTCACGGGACAGGGGCCACAGTACGAGCAGTACTTC.

The chain joins TRBV7-6 to TRBJ2-7; possibly TRBD1 for D (5 bases). The CDR3 has 13 amino acids. CDR1 is SGHVS, CDR2 FNYEAQ, per germline. V was clipped by 4 bases and J by 1 base, with 8 bases between them. CDR3 loop: CASSWGTSYEQYF. CDR3 DNA sequence: TGTGCCAGCAGCTGGGGCACTTCCTACGAGCAGTACTTC. The full variable domain, with the rest looked up from reference TRBV7-6 and TRBJ2-7, is GAGVSQSPRYKVTKRGQDVALRCDPISGHVSLYWYRQALGQGPEFLTYFNYEAQQDKSGLPNDRFSAERPEGSISTLTIQRTEQRDSAMYRCASSWGTSYEQYFGPGTRLTVT.

With regard to this clone: This CDR3 is also generated by other DNA sequences in the sample. The rearrangement uses TRBV27 and TRBJ2-7; D is tentatively TRBD1 or TRBD2 (5 bases each). The germline V gene encodes CDR1 MNHEY and CDR2 SMNVEV (reference sequence). There are 13 residues in the CDR3. V lost 5 bases and J lost 4, with 12 bases in between. This CDR3 reads CASSPGRIYEQYF. The CDR3 DNA reads as TGTGCCAGCAGTCCGGGACGGATTTACGAGCAGTACTTC.

The rearrangement uses TRBV27 and TRBJ2-7, with 8 bases matching TRBD1. V lost 4 bases and J lost 2; bases outside the gene matches: 4. This CDR3 has 14 residues. The germline V gene encodes CDR1 MNHEY and CDR2 SMNVEV (reference sequence). For the CDR3, the DNA is TGTGCCAGCAGTTCCGGACAGGGAACCTACGAGCAGTACTTC. As protein: CASSSGQGTYEQYF.

The rearrangement uses TRBV7-8 and TRBJ1-5; perhaps TRBD1 as D (5 bases). This CDR3 has 14 amino acids. Trimming left V 2 bases short and J 6 bases short, with 11 bases between. Germline V CDR1 and CDR2: SGHVS, FQNEAQ. The CDR3 loop is CASSLPAGSQPQHF. CDR3 nucleotide sequence: TGTGCCAGCAGCTTACCGGCAGGGTCTCAGCCCCAGCATTTT.